The present T cell receptor (beta chain) was sequenced within a study of post-analysis software for immune sequencing data. Study-level background: Patients with relapsing-remitting, secondary progressive and progressive-relapsing multiple sclerosis courses were all represented.

Researchers reported that TCR beta cDNA libraries carried unique molecular identifiers. The T cell input of roughly 0.95 to 10 million gave roughly 500,000 cDNA molecules. TCRdb re-derived calls from the PCR reads in MiXCR, one entry per CDR3 protein. Of about 800,000 distinct CDR3 sequences listed, about 32% are singletons. To note about this clonotype: Antigen: not known.

General study results and limits: Versus controls, multiple sclerosis patients showed significantly lower diversity (normalized Chao1). There were five TRBV segments more frequent in patients than controls, and TRBV5-6, TRBV5-1 and TRBV20-1 were among them.

Germline V lookup: CDR1 DFQATT, CDR2 SNEGSKA (reference sequence). CDR3 length: 16 amino acids. Trimming shortened V by 0 bases and J by 10 bases, and 22 bases separated the two germline ends. The receptor comes from a girl between 5 and 17 years old with multiple sclerosis. The sequenced sample was blood. J is TRBJ2-1 and V is TRBV20-1, with D possibly matching TRBD2 (6 bases). CDR3 DNA sequence: TGCAGTGCTAGAGATCCACGGGAGAGGCGGAATGAAGAGCAGTTCTTC. This translates into CSARDPRERRNEEQFF.